This T cell receptor (beta chain) was captured in a study of cytomegalovirus exposure and HLA in healthy donors. General study findings and limits: The study reported that TCR beta sequences accurately predicted HLA-A and HLA-B alleles in most subjects.

Use of 60 Vbeta and 13 Jbeta primers characterized the PCR. Clones were sequenced by immunoSEQ multiplex PCR, and TCRdb holds only the in-frame ones, with some missing. Altogether 140,000 to 150,000 clones are present, 80% being singletons, with the ten largest covering around 4.3%. CDR1 and CDR2 (germline): ENHRY, SYGVKD. Trimming pared 3 bases from V and 0 bases from J, leaving 11 bases between. This CDR3 contains 16 residues. A note on this clone: Antigen: not known.

The receptor's source is a man in his forties in good health and CMV-seronegative. Source material: PBMCs. V gene TRBV10-3 combines with J gene TRBJ2-2; D is perhaps TRBD1 (6 bases). The CDR3 here is CAISDVGGANTGELFF. DNA of the CDR3: TGTGCCATCAGTGATGTAGGGGGTGCGAACACCGGGGAGCTGTTTTTT.